These T cell receptor beta chains were read from a single sample in a study of cytomegalovirus exposure and HLA in healthy donors. TCRdb's table, derived via immunoSEQ multiplex PCR, lists solely in-frame clones and lacks some. Here the sample spans around 190,000 clones, over 65% being singletons. The specimen sequenced was PBMCs. The receptors come from a woman in her 30s in good health and CMV-seronegative. The conserved cysteine and the conserved F or W are not part of the CDR3 here. Expanded clones get a size class; other rows say once, few or many, or leave the size out.

v_gene	j_gene	abundance	CDR3aa
TRBV5-1	TRBJ2-5	NA	ASNLLGQAEETQY
TRBV25-1	TRBJ1-4	NA	ATAHNPGLANEKLF
TRBV30	TRBJ1-1	NA	AWGGPYTEAF
TRBV28	TRBJ2-7	NA	ASSPRWQGGGYEQY
TRBV7-7	TRBJ2-7	NA	ASSRGQGREQY
TRBV11-2	TRBJ2-1	NA	ASSLGLDYNEQF
TRBV4-1	TRBJ1-5	NA	ASSQDRPGKNQPQH
TRBV2	TRBJ2-1	NA	ASNRKRGGENEQF
TRBV10-1	TRBJ2-3	NA	ASSGLVIDTQY
TRBV10-3	TRBJ1-1	NA	AISLLGVQDTEAF
TRBV6-6	TRBJ2-1	NA	ASRSLREGLWDEQF
TRBV28	TRBJ1-5	NA	ASSLRNRGVRQPQH
TRBV29-1	TRBJ2-5	NA	SAGTVSKETQY
TRBV28	TRBJ1-5	few	ASRATGVKYSNQPQH
TRBV7-9	TRBJ2-7	NA	ASSSPTGTGLEQY
TRBV6-5	TRBJ1-2	NA	ASSEQGRNYGYT
TRBV6-5	TRBJ1-2	NA	ASSYGLTGYGYT
TRBV4-2	TRBJ2-3	once	ASSPSAGGHTDTQY
TRBV2	TRBJ1-2	NA	ASSRRGYT
TRBV30	TRBJ1-6	once	AWSVLDIHNSPLH
TRBV10-3	TRBJ2-7	NA	ANQEAPLVVYEQY
TRBV2	TRBJ2-3	NA	ASIPRDELLDTQY
TRBV19	TRBJ1-2	NA	ASSPRTGGRDGYT
TRBV19	TRBJ1-5	NA	ASSISGMGQPQH
TRBV19	TRBJ1-6	NA	ASSMMAGRNSPLH
TRBV7-8	TRBJ2-7	NA	ATLPGTGFYEQY
TRBV6-5	TRBJ1-1	NA	ASRWTENTEAF
TRBV5-1	TRBJ2-5	NA	ASSWEQGSLGETQY
TRBV2	TRBJ1-4	NA	ASSPGQGREKLF
TRBV12-5	TRBJ2-3	once	ASEAGGVDTQY
TRBV7-2	TRBJ2-1	NA	ASSPVGLAGGNEQF
TRBV7-8	TRBJ2-7	NA	ASSSRGRSYEQY
TRBV9	TRBJ2-1	NA	ASSVAGGRDEQF
TRBV5-1	TRBJ2-5	NA	ASSIGQGLKTQY
TRBV10-1	TRBJ2-7	NA	ASNPGQGSYEQY
TRBV28	TRBJ1-1	NA	ASSADRGEAF
TRBV2	TRBJ2-7	NA	ASSEWAGFYEQY
TRBV29-1	TRBJ1-2	NA	SVAQLSNYGYT
TRBV18	TRBJ2-5	NA	ASSPEGAETQY
TRBV7-8	TRBJ1-3	few	ASSSDRGNTIY
TRBV30	TRBJ2-1	NA	AWSRDNWSYNEQF
TRBV11-2	TRBJ1-1	NA	ASSLAGGLTEAF